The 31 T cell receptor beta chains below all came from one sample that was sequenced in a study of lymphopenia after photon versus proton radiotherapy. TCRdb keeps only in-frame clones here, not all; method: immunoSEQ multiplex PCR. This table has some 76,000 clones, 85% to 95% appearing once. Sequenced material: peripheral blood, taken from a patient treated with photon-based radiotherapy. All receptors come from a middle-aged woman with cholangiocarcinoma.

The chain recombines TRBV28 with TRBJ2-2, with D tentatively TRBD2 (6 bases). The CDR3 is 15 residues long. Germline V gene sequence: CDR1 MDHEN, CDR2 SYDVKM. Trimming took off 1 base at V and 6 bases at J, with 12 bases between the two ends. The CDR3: CASSLSGRGAGELFF. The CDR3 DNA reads TGTGCCAGCAGTTTATCTGGGCGCGGGGCCGGGGAGCTGTTTTTT. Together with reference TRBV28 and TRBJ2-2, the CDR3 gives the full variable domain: DVKVTQSSRYLVKRTGEKVFLECVQDMDHENMFWYRQDPGLGLRLIYFSYDVKMKEKGDIPEGYSVSREKKERFSLILESASTNQTSMYLCASSLSGRGAGELFFGEGSRLTVL.

CDR3 nucleotides: TGTGCCAGTAGTACGCGACAGGGCTTTGGAGAAAAACTGTTTTTT. Protein product: CASSTRQGFGEKLFF. The chain carries TRBV19 and TRBJ1-4; 7 bases fit TRBD1. Germline values: CDR1 LNHDA, CDR2 SQIVND (reference sequence). This CDR3 is 15 amino acids long. V lost 4 bases, J lost 8 bases, and 10 bases stayed unmatched. Full variable domain (outside the CDR3, taken from reference TRBV19 and TRBJ1-4): DGGITQSPKYLFRKEGQNVTLSCEQNLNHDAMYWYRQDPGQGLRLIYYSQIVNDFQKGDIAEGYSVSREKKESFPLTVTSAQKNPTAFYLCASSTRQGFGEKLFFGSGTQLSVL.

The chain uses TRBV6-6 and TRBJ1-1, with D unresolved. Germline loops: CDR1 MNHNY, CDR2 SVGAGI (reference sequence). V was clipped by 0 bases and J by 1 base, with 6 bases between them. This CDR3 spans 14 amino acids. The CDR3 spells CASSYSAANTEAFF. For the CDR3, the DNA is TGTGCCAGCAGTTACTCAGCAGCGAACACTGAAGCTTTCTTT.

The CDR3 loop is CASRNLGYEQYF. The CDR3 DNA reads as TGTGCCAGCAGAAATCTGGGCTACGAGCAGTACTTC. The chain employs TRBV7-2 and TRBJ2-7; D unresolved. The germline V gene has CDR1 SGHTA and CDR2 FQGNSA. Trimming removed 6 bases from V and 3 bases from J, with 9 bases in between. This CDR3 is 12 amino acids long.

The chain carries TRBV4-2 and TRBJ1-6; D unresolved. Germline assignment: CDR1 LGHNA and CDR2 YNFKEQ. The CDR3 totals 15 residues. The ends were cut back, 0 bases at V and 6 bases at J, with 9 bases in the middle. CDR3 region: CASSQEPGSNSPLHF. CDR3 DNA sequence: TGTGCCAGCAGCCAAGAGCCCGGGAGTAATTCACCCCTCCACTTT.

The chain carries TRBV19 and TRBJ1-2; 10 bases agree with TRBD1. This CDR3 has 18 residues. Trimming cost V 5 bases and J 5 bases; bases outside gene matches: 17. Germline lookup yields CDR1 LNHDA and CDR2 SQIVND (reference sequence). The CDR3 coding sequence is TGTGCCAGTAGTCCCGAAACGCCAAGACAGGGGGCTGGATATGGCTACACCTTC. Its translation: CASSPETPRQGAGYGYTF.

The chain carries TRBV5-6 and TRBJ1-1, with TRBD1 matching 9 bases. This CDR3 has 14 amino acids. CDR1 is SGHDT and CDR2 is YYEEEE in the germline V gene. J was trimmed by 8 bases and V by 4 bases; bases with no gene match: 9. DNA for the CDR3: TGTGCCAGCAGCCATGGACCGGGACAGGGCGAAGCTTTCTTT. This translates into CASSHGPGQGEAFF.

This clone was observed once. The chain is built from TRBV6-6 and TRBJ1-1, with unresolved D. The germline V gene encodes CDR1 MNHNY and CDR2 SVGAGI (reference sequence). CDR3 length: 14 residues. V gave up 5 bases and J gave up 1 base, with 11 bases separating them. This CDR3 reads CASSILTANTEAFF. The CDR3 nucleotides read TGTGCCAGCAGTATACTGACTGCGAACACTGAAGCTTTCTTT.

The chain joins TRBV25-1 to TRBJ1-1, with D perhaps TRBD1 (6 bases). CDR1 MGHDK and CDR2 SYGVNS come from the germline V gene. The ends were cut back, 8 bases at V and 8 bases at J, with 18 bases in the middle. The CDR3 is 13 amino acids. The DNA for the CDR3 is TGTGCCAGCGGATTCACGGGACACCCCGAAGCTTTCTTT. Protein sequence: CASGFTGHPEAFF.

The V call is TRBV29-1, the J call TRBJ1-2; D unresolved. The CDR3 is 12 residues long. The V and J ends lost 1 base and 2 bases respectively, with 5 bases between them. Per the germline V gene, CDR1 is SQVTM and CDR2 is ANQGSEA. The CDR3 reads CSVEASNYGYTF. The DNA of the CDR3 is TGCAGCGTTGAAGCGTCGAACTATGGCTACACCTTC.

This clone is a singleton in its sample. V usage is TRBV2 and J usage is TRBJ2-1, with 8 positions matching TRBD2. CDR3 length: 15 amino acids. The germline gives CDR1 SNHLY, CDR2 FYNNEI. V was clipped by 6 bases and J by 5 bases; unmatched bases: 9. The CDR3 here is CASRGIAGRNNEQFF. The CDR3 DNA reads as TGTGCCAGCAGGGGGATAGCGGGACGAAACAATGAGCAGTTCTTC.

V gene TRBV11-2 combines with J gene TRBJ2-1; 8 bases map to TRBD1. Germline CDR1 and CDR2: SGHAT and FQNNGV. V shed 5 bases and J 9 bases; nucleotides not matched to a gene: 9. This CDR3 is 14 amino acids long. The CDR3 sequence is CASSPRQGLGEQFF. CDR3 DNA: TGTGCCAGCAGCCCACGACAGGGGCTGGGTGAGCAGTTCTTC. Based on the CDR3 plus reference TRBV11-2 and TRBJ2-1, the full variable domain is EAGVAQSPRYKIIEKRQSVAFWCNPISGHATLYWYQQILGQGPKLLIQFQNNGVVDDSQLPKDRFSAERLKGVDSTLKIQPAKLEDSAVYLCASSPRQGLGEQFFGPGTRLTVL.

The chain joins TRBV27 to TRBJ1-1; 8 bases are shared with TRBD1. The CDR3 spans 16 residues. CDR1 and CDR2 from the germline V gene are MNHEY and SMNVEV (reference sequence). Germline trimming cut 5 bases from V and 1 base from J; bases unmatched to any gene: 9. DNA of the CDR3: TGTGCCAGCAGTGAAAGACAGGGGATATCGAACACTGAAGCTTTCTTT. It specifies CASSERQGISNTEAFF.

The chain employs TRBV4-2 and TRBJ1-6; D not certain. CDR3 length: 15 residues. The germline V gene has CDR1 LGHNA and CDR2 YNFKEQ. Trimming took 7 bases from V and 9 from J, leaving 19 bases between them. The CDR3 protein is CASNPPGVLGSPLHF. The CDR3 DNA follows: TGTGCCAGCAATCCACCGGGTGTCTTGGGTTCACCCCTCCACTTT.

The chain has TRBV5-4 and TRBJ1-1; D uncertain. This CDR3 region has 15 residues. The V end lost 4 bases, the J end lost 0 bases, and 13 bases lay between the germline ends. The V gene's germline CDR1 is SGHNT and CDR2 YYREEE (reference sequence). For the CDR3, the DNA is TGTGCCAGCAGCCCTCAAGCGGGGATGAACACTGAAGCTTTCTTT. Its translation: CASSPQAGMNTEAFF.

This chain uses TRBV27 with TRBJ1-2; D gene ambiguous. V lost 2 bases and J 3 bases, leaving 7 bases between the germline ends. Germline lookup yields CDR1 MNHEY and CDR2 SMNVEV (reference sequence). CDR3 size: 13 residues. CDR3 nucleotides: TGTGCCAGCAGTTTAGCGATAGACTATGGCTACACCTTC. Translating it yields CASSLAIDYGYTF.

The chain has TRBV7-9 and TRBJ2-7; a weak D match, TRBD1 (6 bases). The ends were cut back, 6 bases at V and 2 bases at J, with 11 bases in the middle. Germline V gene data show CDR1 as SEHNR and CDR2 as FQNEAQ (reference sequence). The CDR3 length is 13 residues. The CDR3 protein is CASRGDTTYEQYF. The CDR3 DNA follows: TGTGCCAGCAGGGGGGACACCACCTACGAGCAGTACTTC.

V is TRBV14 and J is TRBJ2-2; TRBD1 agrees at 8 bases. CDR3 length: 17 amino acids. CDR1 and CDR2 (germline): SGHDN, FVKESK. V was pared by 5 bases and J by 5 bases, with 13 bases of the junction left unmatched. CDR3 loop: CASSYQLTGVPTGELFF. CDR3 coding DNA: TGTGCCAGCAGCTATCAGCTGACAGGGGTACCAACCGGGGAGCTGTTTTTT.

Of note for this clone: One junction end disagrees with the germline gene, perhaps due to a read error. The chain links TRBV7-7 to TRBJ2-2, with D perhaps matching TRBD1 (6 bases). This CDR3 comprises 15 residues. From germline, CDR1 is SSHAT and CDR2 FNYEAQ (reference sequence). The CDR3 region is CASSQDRSPTGELFF. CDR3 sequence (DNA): TGTGCTAGCAGTCAGGACAGAAGCCCCACCGGGGAGCTGTTTTTT.

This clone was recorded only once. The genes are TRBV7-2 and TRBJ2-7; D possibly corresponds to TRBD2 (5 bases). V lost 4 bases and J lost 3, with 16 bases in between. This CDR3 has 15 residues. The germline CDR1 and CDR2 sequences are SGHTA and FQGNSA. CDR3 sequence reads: CASSSSPKVLYEQYF. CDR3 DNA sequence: TGTGCCAGCAGCTCTAGCCCCAAGGTTCTCTACGAGCAGTACTTC.

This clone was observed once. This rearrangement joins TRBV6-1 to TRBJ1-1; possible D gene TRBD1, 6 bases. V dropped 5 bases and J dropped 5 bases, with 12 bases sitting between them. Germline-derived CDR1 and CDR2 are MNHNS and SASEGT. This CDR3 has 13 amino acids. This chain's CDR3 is CASSSQGRTEAFF. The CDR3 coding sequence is TGTGCCAGCAGTTCACAGGGAAGGACTGAAGCTTTCTTT.

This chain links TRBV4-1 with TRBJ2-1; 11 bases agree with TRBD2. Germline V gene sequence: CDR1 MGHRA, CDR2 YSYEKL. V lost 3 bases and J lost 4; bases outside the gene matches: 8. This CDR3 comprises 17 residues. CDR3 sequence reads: CASSHPTSGGYYNEQFF. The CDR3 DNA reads TGCGCCAGCAGCCATCCCACTAGCGGGGGCTATTACAATGAGCAGTTCTTC.

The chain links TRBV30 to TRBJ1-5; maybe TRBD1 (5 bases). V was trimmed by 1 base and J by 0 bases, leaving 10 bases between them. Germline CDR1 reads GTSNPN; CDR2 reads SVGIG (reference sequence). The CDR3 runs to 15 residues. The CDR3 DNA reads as TGTGCCTGGAGTGGGGGGACGGATAGCAATCAGCCCCAGCATTTT. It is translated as CAWSGGTDSNQPQHF.

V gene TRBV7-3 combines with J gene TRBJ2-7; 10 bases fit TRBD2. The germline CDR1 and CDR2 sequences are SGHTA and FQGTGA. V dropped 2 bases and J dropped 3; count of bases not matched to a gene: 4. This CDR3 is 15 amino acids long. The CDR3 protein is CASSLSAGGSYEQYF. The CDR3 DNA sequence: TGTGCCAGCAGCTTATCAGCGGGAGGGAGCTACGAGCAGTACTTC. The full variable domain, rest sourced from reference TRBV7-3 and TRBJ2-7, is GAGVSQTPSNKVTEKGKYVELRCDPISGHTALYWYRQSLGQGPEFLIYFQGTGAADDSGLPNDRFFAVRPEGSVSTLKIQRTERGDSAVYLCASSLSAGGSYEQYFGPGTRLTVT.

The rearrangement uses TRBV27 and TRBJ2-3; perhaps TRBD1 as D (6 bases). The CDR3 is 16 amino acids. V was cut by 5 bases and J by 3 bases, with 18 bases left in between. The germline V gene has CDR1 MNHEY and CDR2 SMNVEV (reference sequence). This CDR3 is CASSRQALGGTDTQYF. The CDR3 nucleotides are TGTGCCAGCAGTAGACAGGCCTTAGGGGGAACAGATACGCAGTATTTT.

CDR3 region: CSARTGSEGGGYTF. The CDR3 DNA reads as TGCAGCGCCCGGACAGGGAGTGAGGGGGGCGGCTACACCTTC. The chain recombines TRBV29-1 with TRBJ1-2, with TRBD1 identical over 8 bases. After removal of 7 bases from V and 8 bases from J, the junction contained 15 bases not matched to a gene. There are 14 residues in the CDR3. In germline, CDR1 is SQVTM, CDR2 ANQGSEA.

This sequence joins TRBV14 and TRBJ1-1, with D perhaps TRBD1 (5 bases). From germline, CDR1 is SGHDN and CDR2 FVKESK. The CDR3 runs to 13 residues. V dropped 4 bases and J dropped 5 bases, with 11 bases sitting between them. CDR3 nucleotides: TGTGCCAGCAGCCTTCAGGGTAAGACTGAAGCTTTCTTT. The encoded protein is CASSLQGKTEAFF. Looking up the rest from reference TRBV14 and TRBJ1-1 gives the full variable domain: EAGVTQFPSHSVIEKGQTVTLRCDPISGHDNLYWYRRVMGKEIKFLLHFVKESKQDESGMPNNRFLAERTGGTYSTLKVQPAELEDSGVYFCASSLQGKTEAFFGQGTRLTVV.

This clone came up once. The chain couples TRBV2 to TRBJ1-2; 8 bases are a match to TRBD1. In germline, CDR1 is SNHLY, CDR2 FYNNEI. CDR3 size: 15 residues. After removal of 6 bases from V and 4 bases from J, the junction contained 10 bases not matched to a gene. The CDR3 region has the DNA TGTGCCAGCAGCGAGACAGGGGCACACTTCTATGGCTACACCTTC. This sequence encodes CASSETGAHFYGYTF.

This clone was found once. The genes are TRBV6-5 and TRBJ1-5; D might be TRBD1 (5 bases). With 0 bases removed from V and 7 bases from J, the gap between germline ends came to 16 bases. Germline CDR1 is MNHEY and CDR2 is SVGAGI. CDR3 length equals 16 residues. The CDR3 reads CASSYSGPESRQPQHF. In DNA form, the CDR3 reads TGTGCCAGCAGTTACTCGGGGCCCGAGAGTAGACAGCCCCAGCATTTT.

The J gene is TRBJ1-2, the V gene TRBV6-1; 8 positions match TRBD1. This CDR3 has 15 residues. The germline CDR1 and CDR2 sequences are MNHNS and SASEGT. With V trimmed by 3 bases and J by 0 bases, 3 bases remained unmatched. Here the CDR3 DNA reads TGTGCCAGCAGTGAGTGGACAGGGCCTAACTATGGCTACACCTTC. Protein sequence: CASSEWTGPNYGYTF.

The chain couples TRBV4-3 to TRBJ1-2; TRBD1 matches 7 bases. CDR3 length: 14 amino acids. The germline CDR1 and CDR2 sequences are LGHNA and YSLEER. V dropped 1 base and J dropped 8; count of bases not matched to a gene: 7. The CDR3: CASSQADRVRGYTF. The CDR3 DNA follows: TGCGCCAGCAGCCAAGCCGACAGGGTGCGCGGCTACACCTTC.